These 8 T cell receptor beta chains originate from one sample sequenced in a study of blood T cell repertoires in COVID-19. TCRdb keeps only in-frame clones here, not all; method: immunoSEQ multiplex PCR. This sample carries roughly 360,000 clones, less than 90% of them seen once, and the ten largest clones take approximately 5.4%. The sequenced sample consisted of PBMCs or T cells enriched from blood (not recorded which). The receptors here all came from a woman aged 50 to 65 who had recovered from COVID-19.

CDR3 region: CASSYRTRTGSYEQYF. CDR3 sequence (DNA): TGTGCCAGCAGTTACCGCACCCGGACAGGATCCTACGAGCAGTACTTC. J is TRBJ2-7 and V is TRBV6-5; 7 bases fit TRBD1. The junction had 8 bases not matched to a gene; V was cut back by 2 bases and J by 1 base. This CDR3 is 16 amino acids long. The germline V gene encodes CDR1 MNHEY and CDR2 SVGAGI.

A remark on this clone: Other DNA sequences from this sample encode an identical CDR3 as well. This sequence joins TRBV7-2 and TRBJ1-1; tentative D call: TRBD1 (5 bases). V was shortened by 1 base and J by 4 bases, with 10 bases between the two germline ends. Germline values: CDR1 SGHTA, CDR2 FQGNSA. The CDR3 runs 14 residues. Here the CDR3 DNA reads TGTGCCAGCAGCTTAGACGGGGGTGGCACTGAAGCTTTCTTT. Translated: CASSLDGGGTEAFF.

The gene calls are TRBV6-2 or TRBV6-3 and TRBJ1-2, with 9 bases fitting TRBD1. Losses at the gene ends were 3 bases for V and 6 bases for J; bases not matched to a gene: 8. The CDR3 extends over 15 amino acids. Per germline, CDR1 MNHEY and CDR2 SVGEGT. The CDR3: CASSYHRTGEDGYTF. Here the CDR3 DNA reads TGTGCCAGCAGTTATCATCGGACAGGGGAAGATGGCTACACCTTC.

The chain uses TRBV7-8 and TRBJ2-7; 7 bases match TRBD1. Germline loops: CDR1 SGHVS, CDR2 FQNEAQ. The CDR3 extends over 18 amino acids. Losses at the gene ends were 1 base for V and 3 bases for J; bases not matched to a gene: 15. The CDR3 bases are TGTGCCAGCAGCTTAGGCCAGGGGGATGGGGACATCGTCTACGAGCAGTACTTC. As protein: CASSLGQGDGDIVYEQYF.

This clone showed up just a few times. V usage is TRBV15 and J usage is TRBJ2-1; possible D gene TRBD2, 7 bases. V was trimmed by 5 bases and J by 5 bases, leaving 19 bases between them. CDR1 is LNHNV, CDR2 YYDKDF, per germline (reference sequence). The CDR3 loop spans 16 amino acids. Written as DNA, the CDR3 is TGTGCCACCAGCCTCGCAGGGGTAGCGGGCAACAATGAGCAGTTCTTC. It yields the protein CATSLAGVAGNNEQFF.

CDR3 residues: CASSPSVGGDWNTGELFF. The CDR3 DNA is TGTGCCAGCAGCCCTTCGGTAGGGGGGGATTGGAACACCGGGGAGCTGTTTTTT. The chain carries TRBV3-1 (or the pseudogene TRBV3-2) and TRBJ2-2, with D possibly TRBD2 on 7 matching bases. The ends were cut back, 4 bases at V and 1 base at J, with 19 bases in the middle. The CDR3 is made up of 18 amino acids. Germline CDR1 is LGHDT and CDR2 is YNNKEL (reference sequence).

The chain joins TRBV3-1 (or the pseudogene TRBV3-2) to TRBJ1-1, with 9 bases aligning to TRBD1. The trim removed 1 base at V and 11 bases at J, leaving 14 bases unmatched. CDR1 is LGHDT, CDR2 YNNKEL, per germline (reference sequence). The CDR3 covers 16 residues. CDR3 residues: CASSQVLGTGRGKAFF. The DNA for the CDR3 is TGTGCCAGCAGCCAAGTTCTGGGGACAGGGAGGGGGAAGGCTTTCTTT.

This clone was recorded only once. The chain joins TRBV7-9 to TRBJ1-6; a weak D match, TRBD1 (6 bases). Germline values: CDR1 SEHNR, CDR2 FQNEAQ (reference sequence). The CDR3 spans 19 residues. With 5 bases removed from V and 6 bases from J, the gap between germline ends came to 26 bases. CDR3 nucleotides: TGTGCCAGCAGCCTTTTCCACTCCACTACAGGGAAAAGTAATTCACCCCTCCACTTT. The encoded protein is CASSLFHSTTGKSNSPLHF. Filled out from reference TRBV7-9 and TRBJ1-6, the complete variable domain reads DTGVSQNPRHKITKRGQNVTFRCDPISEHNRLYWYRQTLGQGPEFLTYFQNEAQLEKSRLLSDRFSAERPKGSFSTLEIQRTEQGDSAMYLCASSLFHSTTGKSNSPLHFGNGTRLTVT.